This TCR beta chain was sequenced during a study of shared clonotypes between healthy human individuals. Study context: Each donor's CD8 memory used one plate, CD8 naive two, each CD4 subset three.

This clone was counted a single time. Here immunoSEQ multiplex PCR was the method, and the copy in TCRdb shows in-frame clones only, minus some. The top ten hold approximately 0.4% of the sample, which has 2 million to 2.5 million clones, more than 85% seen once. The clonotype comes from a man younger than 30 in good health. Some clones in this sample may be carry-over from other donors' samples. Sequencing was done on a sample of naive CD4+ T cells from PBMCs. The subset is: CD45RA+ positively selected.

The CDR3 sequence is CASNTGGARNTEAFF. The DNA of the CDR3 is TGTGCCAGCAACACGGGGGGGGCCCGGAACACTGAAGCTTTCTTT. J is TRBJ1-1 and V is TRBV5-4; D is possibly TRBD1 (6 bases). Germline V gene data show CDR1 as SGHNT and CDR2 as YYREEE (reference sequence). The CDR3 covers 15 residues. V was cut by 6 bases and J by 1 base, with 16 bases left in between.